This TCR beta chain was sequenced for a study of identical twins. TCRdb recomputed calls from the 5' RACE reads with MiXCR, one row per CDR3 protein. The top ten clones hold 7.2% of a sample with a few hundred thousand distinct CDR3 sequences, over 9% of them seen once. This clonotype has ten or more counts. These same data were also listed under a study on yellow fever vaccine responses in identical twins.

The receptor was derived from a woman between 18 and 29 years old in good health. The sample comprised CD8+ T cells sorted from blood.

The CDR3 DNA sequence: TGCAGTGCAGTCACCGGACAGGGGTTCGACGAGCAGTACTTC. The encoded protein is CSAVTGQGFDEQYF. The V call is TRBV20-1, the J call TRBJ2-7; 9 bases map to TRBD1. The CDR3 contains 14 residues. The V gene end was trimmed by 6 bases and the J gene end by 5 bases; junction bases not matched to a gene: 11. Looked up from germline, CDR1 is DFQATT and CDR2 is SNEGSKA (reference sequence).